This T cell receptor (beta chain) was found in a study of T cell responses to AZD1222 COVID-19 vaccine. General study points: Spike regions recognized by vaccine-associated CD4 TCRs spanned the protein, led by 160-218 and 743-854.

This clone was detected only once. What it binds is not known. Method: immunoSEQ multiplex PCR; TCRdb's copy keeps in-frame clones and lacks some. Of around 180,000 clones in the sample, about 94% were seen once. Germline CDR1 LGHNA, CDR2 YSLEER. The CDR3 is made up of 15 amino acids. V lost 0 bases, J lost 7 bases, and 6 bases stayed unmatched. This sample comprised peripheral blood, obtained on day 0 of AZD1222 vaccination. The receptor was derived from an adult in good health. J is TRBJ2-1 and V is TRBV4-3; the match to TRBD1 covers 7 bases. Here the CDR3 reads CASSQESRGPNEQFF. CDR3 in DNA: TGCGCCAGCAGCCAAGAAAGTAGGGGGCCTAATGAGCAGTTCTTC.